This TCR beta chain was obtained from a study of blood T cell repertoires in COVID-19. Across the whole study: Material from acute and convalescent COVID-19 was sourced from the United States, Italy and Spain.

V gave up 0 bases and J gave up 3 bases, with 10 bases separating them. This CDR3 contains 15 residues. Looked up from germline, CDR1 is LNHNV and CDR2 is YYDKDF (reference sequence). Recruitment covered 20 to 25 US areas and drew participants whose ages spanned about 18 to 100 years. Clinical histories supplied by participants themselves formed the basis of cohort assignment. Generated by immunoSEQ multiplex PCR, the TCRdb table keeps only in-frame clones and is missing some. The data show a few hundred thousand clones, approximately 91% seen once. The chain recombines TRBV15 with TRBJ2-3; D remains ambiguous. This TCR was sampled from a human donor in a cohort exposed to, infected with or recovered from COVID-19 (not recorded which). The donor label of this sample is uncertain. The sequencing input was PBMCs or T cells enriched from blood (not recorded which). The CDR3 here is CATSRDIVGTDTQYF. For the CDR3, the DNA is TGTGCCACCAGCAGAGATATAGTCGGGACAGATACGCAGTATTTT.